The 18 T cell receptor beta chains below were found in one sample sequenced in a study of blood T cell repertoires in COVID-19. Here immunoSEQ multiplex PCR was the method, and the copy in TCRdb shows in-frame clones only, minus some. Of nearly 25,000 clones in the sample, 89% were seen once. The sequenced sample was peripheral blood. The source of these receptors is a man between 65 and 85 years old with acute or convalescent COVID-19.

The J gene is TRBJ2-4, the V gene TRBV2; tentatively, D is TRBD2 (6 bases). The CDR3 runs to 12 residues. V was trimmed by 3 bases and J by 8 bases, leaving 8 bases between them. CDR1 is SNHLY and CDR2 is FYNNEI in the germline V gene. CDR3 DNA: TGTGCCAGCAGTGAGGGGAGGCACATTCAGTACTTC. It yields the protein CASSEGRHIQYF.

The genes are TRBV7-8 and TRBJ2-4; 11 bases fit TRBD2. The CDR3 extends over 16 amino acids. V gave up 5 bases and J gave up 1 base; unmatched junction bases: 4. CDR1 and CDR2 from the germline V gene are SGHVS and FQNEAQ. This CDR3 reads CASSGRTSGAKNIQYF. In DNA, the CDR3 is TGTGCCAGCAGCGGTAGGACTAGCGGGGCCAAAAACATTCAGTACTTC.

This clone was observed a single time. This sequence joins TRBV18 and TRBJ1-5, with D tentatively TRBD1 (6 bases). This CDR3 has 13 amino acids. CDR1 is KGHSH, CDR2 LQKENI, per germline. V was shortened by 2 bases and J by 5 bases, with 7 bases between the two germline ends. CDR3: CASSPSGDQPQHF. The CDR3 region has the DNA TGTGCCAGCTCACCATCAGGGGATCAGCCCCAGCATTTT. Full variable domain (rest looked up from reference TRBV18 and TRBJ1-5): NAGVMQNPRHLVRRRGQEARLRCSPMKGHSHVYWYRQLPEEGLKFMVYLQKENIIDESGMPKERFSAEFPKEGPSILRIQQVVRGDSAAYFCASSPSGDQPQHFGDGTRLSIL.

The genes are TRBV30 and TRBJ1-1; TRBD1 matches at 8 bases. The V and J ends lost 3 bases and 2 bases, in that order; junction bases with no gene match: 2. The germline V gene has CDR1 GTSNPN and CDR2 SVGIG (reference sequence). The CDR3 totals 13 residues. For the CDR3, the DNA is TGTGCCTGGAGCAGGGGGCGAAACACTGAAGCTTTCTTT. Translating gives CAWSRGRNTEAFF.

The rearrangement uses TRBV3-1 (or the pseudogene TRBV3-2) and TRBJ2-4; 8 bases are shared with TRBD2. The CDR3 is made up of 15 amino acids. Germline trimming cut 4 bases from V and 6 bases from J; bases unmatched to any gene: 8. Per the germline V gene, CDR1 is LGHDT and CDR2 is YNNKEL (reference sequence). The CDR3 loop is CASSPHGGAGNIQYF. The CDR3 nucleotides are TGTGCCAGCAGCCCTCACGGGGGGGCCGGAAACATTCAGTACTTC.

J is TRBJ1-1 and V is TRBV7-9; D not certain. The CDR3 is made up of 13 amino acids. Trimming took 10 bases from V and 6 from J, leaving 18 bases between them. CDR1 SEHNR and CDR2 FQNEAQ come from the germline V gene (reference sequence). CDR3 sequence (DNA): TGTGCCACCGACGGACCCGCGAGGGCTGAAGCTTTCTTT. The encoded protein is CATDGPARAEAFF.

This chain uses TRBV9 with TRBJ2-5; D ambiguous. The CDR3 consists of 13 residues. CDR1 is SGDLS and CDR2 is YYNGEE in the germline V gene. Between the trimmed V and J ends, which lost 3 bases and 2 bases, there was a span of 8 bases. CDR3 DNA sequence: TGTGCCAGCAGCGGCCAGGATCAAGAGACCCAGTACTTC. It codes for CASSGQDQETQYF.

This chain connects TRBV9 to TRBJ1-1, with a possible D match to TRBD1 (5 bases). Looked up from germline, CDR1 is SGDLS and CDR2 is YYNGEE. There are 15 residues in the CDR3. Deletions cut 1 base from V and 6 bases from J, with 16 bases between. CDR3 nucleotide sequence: TGTGCCAGCAGCGTACTTCAGGACCCGGGGGCTGAAGCTTTCTTT. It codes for CASSVLQDPGAEAFF.

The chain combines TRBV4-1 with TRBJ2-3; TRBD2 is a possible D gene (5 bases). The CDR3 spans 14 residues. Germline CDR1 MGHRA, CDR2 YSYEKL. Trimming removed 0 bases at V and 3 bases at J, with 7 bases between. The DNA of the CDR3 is TGCGCCAGCAGCCAAGAAGAGGGTACAGATACGCAGTATTTT. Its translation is CASSQEEGTDTQYF.

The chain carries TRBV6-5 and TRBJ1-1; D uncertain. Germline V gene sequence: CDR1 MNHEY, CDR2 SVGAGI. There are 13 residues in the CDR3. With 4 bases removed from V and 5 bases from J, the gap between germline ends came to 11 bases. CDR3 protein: CASSLLGSTEAFF. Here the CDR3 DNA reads TGTGCCAGCAGTTTACTGGGGAGTACTGAAGCTTTCTTT.

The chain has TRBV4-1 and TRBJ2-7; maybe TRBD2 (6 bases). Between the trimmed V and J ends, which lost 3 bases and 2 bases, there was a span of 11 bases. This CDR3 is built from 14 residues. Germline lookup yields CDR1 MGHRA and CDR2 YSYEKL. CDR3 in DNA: TGCGCCAGCAGCCAGCGGGACGGTCCCTACGAGCAGTACTTC. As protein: CASSQRDGPYEQYF.

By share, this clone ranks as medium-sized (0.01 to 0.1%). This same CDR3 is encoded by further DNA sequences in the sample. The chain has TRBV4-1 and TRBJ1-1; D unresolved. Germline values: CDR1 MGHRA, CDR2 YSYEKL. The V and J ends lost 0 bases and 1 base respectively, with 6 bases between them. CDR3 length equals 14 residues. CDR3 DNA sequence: TGCGCCAGCAGCCAAGATAGCCCGAACACTGAAGCTTTCTTT. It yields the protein CASSQDSPNTEAFF.

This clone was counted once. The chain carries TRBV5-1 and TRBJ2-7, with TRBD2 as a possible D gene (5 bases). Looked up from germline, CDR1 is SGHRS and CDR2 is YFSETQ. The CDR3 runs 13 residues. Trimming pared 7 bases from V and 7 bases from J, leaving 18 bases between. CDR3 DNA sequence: TGCGCCAGCTCCTTGGGCGGGCGGTCAGAGCAGTACTTC. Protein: CASSLGGRSEQYF. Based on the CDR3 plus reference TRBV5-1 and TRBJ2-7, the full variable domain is KAGVTQTPRYLIKTRGQQVTLSCSPISGHRSVSWYQQTPGQGLQFLFEYFSETQRNKGNFPGRFSGRQFSNSRSEMNVSTLELGDSALYLCASSLGGRSEQYFGPGTRLTVT.

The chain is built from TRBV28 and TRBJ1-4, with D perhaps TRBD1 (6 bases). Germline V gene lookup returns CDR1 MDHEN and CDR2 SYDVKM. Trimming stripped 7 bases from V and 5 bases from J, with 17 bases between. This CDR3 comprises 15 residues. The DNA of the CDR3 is TGTGCCAGCACCATAGAGGGGACATCCAATGAAAAACTGTTTTTT. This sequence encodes CASTIEGTSNEKLFF. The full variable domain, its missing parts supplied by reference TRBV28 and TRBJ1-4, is DVKVTQSSRYLVKRTGEKVFLECVQDMDHENMFWYRQDPGLGLRLIYFSYDVKMKEKGDIPEGYSVSREKKERFSLILESASTNQTSMYLCASTIEGTSNEKLFFGSGTQLSVL.

The CDR3 loop is CASSDQAGQPQHF. CDR3 nucleotide sequence: TGTGCCAGCAGCGACCAAGCAGGTCAGCCCCAGCATTTT. V usage is TRBV2 and J usage is TRBJ1-5; no firm D call. Between the trimmed V and J ends, which lost 6 bases and 6 bases, there was a span of 12 bases. The CDR3 loop spans 13 amino acids. Germline values: CDR1 SNHLY, CDR2 FYNNEI. The variable domain in full, with the rest retrieved from reference TRBV2 and TRBJ1-5, is EPEVTQTPSHQVTQMGQEVILRCVPISNHLYFYWYRQILGQKVEFLVSFYNNEISEKSEIFDDQFSVERPDGSNFTLKIRSTKLEDSAMYFCASSDQAGQPQHFGDGTRLSIL.

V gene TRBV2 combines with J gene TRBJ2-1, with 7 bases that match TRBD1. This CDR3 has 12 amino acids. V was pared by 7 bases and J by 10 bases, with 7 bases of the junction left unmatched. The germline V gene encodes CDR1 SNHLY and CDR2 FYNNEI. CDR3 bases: TGTGCCAGCACCGCAACAGGGGAGGAGCAGTTCTTC. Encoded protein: CASTATGEEQFF.

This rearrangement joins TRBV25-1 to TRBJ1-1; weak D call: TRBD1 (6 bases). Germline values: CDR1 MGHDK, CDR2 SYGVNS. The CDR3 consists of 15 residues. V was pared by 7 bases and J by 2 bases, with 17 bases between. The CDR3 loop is CASTELDSFNTEAFF. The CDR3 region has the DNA TGTGCCAGCACCGAACTGGACAGCTTTAACACTGAAGCTTTCTTT.

The CDR3 DNA is TGTGCCAGCAGCTTAGAGCTAGCGGGGGACTACGAGCAGTACTTC. Translated, it gives CASSLELAGDYEQYF. The genes are TRBV11-2 and TRBJ2-7; 10 nucleotides match TRBD2. CDR1 SGHAT and CDR2 FQNNGV come from the germline V gene. V lost 0 bases and J lost 3; bases outside the gene matches: 2. This CDR3 has 15 amino acids.